This T cell receptor (beta chain) was sequenced for a study of shared clonotypes between healthy human individuals. Study-wide results and caveats: Compared with clonotypes that all four donors shared, non-shared clonotypes had lower generation probabilities.

In the case of this clone: Its antigen is unidentified.

CD45RO-negative, CCR7-selected cells formed the naive CD8 fraction, which excluded terminally differentiated effector memory CD45RA+ cells. Germline loops: CDR1 SGHAT, CDR2 FQNNGV. There are 18 residues in the CDR3. J lost 11 bases, V lost 4 bases, and 21 bases had no gene match. Assay execution proceeded at the deep level. Each sorted subset replicate got 200 ng genomic DNA, 25,000 to 35,000 genomes. TCRdb's table, derived via immunoSEQ multiplex PCR, lists solely in-frame clones and lacks some. The data contain 750,000 to 1,000,000 clones, 92% of them seen just once; the ten biggest clones take up 24%.

The sequencing sample was made of naive CD8+ T cells sorted from blood. This chain connects TRBV11-2 to TRBJ1-5; 9 bases align to TRBD1. This clonotype originated in a man aged 25 to 40 in good health. CDR3 protein: CASSSWLGSGTGLSAQHF. CDR3 coding DNA: TGTGCCAGCAGCTCTTGGTTGGGCTCAGGGACAGGGCTATCTGCCCAGCATTTT.